This record concerns one T cell receptor beta chain sequence. Its specificity is unknown. These data are taken from a study of OX40 agonist ivuxolimab in advanced cancers. Study context: The dose-escalation group included hepatocellular carcinoma, melanoma, renal cell carcinoma and head and neck cancer. The study's findings and limits: Both blood CD4+ and CD8+ T cells showed clonal growth by week 6 at 0.1 to 3.0 mg/kg. Several nonresponders also turned out to have low normalized T-cell clonal expansion.

The CDR3 is made up of 16 amino acids. Germline CDR1 reads SGHKS; CDR2 reads YYEKEE (reference sequence). V lost 0 bases to trimming and J lost 0 bases, with 7 bases between them. TCRdb keeps only in-frame clones here, not all; method: immunoSEQ multiplex PCR. The table shows some 110,000 clones, with 75% to 95% occurring only once. The sequence came from an adult with an advanced solid tumor such as melanoma, head and neck, liver or kidney cancer. The sequencing used CD4+ or CD8+ T cells sorted from blood, collected in a trial of the OX40 agonist ivuxolimab. The chain couples TRBV5-5 to TRBJ1-6, with D maybe TRBD1 (5 bases). The CDR3 DNA reads as TGTGCCAGCAGCTTGGAGGGGAACTCCTATAATTCACCCCTCCACTTT. Protein product: CASSLEGNSYNSPLHF. The entire variable domain, with the rest obtained from reference TRBV5-5 and TRBJ1-6, is as follows: DAGVTQSPTHLIKTRGQQVTLRCSPISGHKSVSWYQQVLGQGPQFIFQYYEKEERGRGNFPDRFSARQFPNYSSELNVNALLLGDSALYLCASSLEGNSYNSPLHFGNGTRLTVT.